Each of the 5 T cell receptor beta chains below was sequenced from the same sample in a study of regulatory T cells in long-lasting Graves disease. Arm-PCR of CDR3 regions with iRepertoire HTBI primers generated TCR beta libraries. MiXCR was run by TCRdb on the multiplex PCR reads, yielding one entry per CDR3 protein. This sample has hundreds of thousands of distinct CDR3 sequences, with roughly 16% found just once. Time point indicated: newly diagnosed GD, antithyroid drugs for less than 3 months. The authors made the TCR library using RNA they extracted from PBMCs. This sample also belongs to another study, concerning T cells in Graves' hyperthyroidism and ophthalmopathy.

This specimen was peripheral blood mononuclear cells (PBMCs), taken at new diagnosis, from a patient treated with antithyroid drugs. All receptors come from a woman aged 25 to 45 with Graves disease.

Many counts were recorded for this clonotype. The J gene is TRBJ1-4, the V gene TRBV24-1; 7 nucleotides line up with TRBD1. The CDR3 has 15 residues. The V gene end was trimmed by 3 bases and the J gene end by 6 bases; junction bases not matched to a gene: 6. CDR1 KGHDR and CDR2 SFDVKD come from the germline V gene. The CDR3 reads CATSDRRGGDEKLFF. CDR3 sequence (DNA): TGTGCCACCAGTGATCGACGAGGGGGCGATGAAAAACTGTTTTTT.

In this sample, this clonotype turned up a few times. The CDR3 nucleotides read TGCAGCGTTAGACAGCAAGAAAAACTGTTTTTT. Encoded protein: CSVRQQEKLFF. The chain employs TRBV29-1 and TRBJ1-4; D is perhaps TRBD1 (5 bases). Trimming stripped 5 bases from V and 8 bases from J, with 9 bases between. This CDR3 is 11 amino acids long. Germline CDR1 SQVTM, CDR2 ANQGSEA. The full variable domain, rest sourced from reference TRBV29-1 and TRBJ1-4, is SAVISQKPSRDICQRGTSLTIQCQVDSQVTMMFWYRQQPGQSLTLIATANQGSEATYESGFVIDKFPISRPNLTFSTLTVSNMSPEDSSIYLCSVRQQEKLFFGSGTQLSVL.

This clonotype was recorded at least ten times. In DNA form, the CDR3 reads TGTGCCAGCAGCCAGACAGGCCCGAACACTGAAGCTTTCTTT. It specifies CASSQTGPNTEAFF. The V and J genes are TRBV3-1 and TRBJ1-1; D is perhaps TRBD1 (6 bases). The CDR3 consists of 14 residues. The V gene lost 3 bases and the J gene lost 1 base, with 9 bases spanning the gap. Per germline, CDR1 LGHDT and CDR2 YNNKEL (reference sequence). Combining the CDR3 with reference TRBV3-1 and TRBJ1-1 gives the whole variable domain DTAVSQTPKYLVTQMGNDKSIKCEQNLGHDTMYWYKQDSKKFLKIMFSYNNKELIINETVPNRFSPKSPDKAHLNLHINSLELGDSAVYFCASSQTGPNTEAFFGQGTRLTVV.

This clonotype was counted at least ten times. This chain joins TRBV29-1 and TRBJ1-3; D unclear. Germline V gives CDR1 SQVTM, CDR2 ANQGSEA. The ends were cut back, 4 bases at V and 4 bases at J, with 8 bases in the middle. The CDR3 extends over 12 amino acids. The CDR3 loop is CSVGTSGNTIYF. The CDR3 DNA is TGCAGCGTTGGGACGTCGGGAAACACCATATATTTT.

The CDR3 bases are TGTGCCAGCAGGGGGGAGAGTAATTCACCCCTCCACTTT. Translation: CASRGESNSPLHF. J is TRBJ1-6 and V is TRBV6-1, with a possible D match to TRBD1 (5 bases). This CDR3 comprises 13 residues. Deletions cut 6 bases from V and 6 bases from J, with 9 bases between. Germline V gene data show CDR1 as MNHNS and CDR2 as SASEGT.